This paragraph reports one TCR beta chain. It lacks a known antigen. Per-base quality was not reported, and no clone a single base away is much larger than it. The immunoSEQ Assay, a bias-controlled multiplex PCR, was used to amplify TCRbeta CDR3 regions from genomic DNA. In the source study's methods: The number of nucleated cells in each sample was estimated from the amplification of reference gene primers within the assay. To quantify the absolute abundance of each unique TCRbeta CDR3 rearrangement, sequence reads were collapsed and filtered. For each sample, productive Simpson clonality was calculated by taking the square root of Simpson's diversity index across productive rearrangements. TCRdb took over this immuneACCESS table, retaining in-frame rearrangements with V and J assigned. Such tables are incomplete; in checked studies, under half of the missing clones stem from an unresolved V gene, and the remainder is unexplained. D and trimming come from the DNA, and the V and J calls and clone size come from that table. A total of over 450,000 clones appear in this sample, roughly 91% of them only once. The ten largest clones represent under 8.5% of the sample.

The CDR1 and CDR2 encoded by the germline V gene are SGHTA and FQGTGA. Germline trimming amounts to 0 bases on V and 4 bases on J, with 5 as the count of junction bases outside the gene matches. Inclusive of the bounding cysteine and phenylalanine, the CDR3 is 16 residues long. CDR3 DNA is the only sequence kept; it has 48 bases, read in frame from the first base. These data belong to a study of blood T cell repertoires in COVID-19 (dated by TCRdb to about 2020). About the investigation overall: Samples covering the acute and convalescent phases of COVID-19 were provided by collaborators in the United States, Italy and Spain. The material from the prospective study consisted of cDNA or gDNA derived from T cells, B-cell-depleted T cells, or PBMCs. Deeply sampled blood TCRbeta repertoires from subjects exposed to, actively infected with, or recovered from COVID-19 were included in the dataset. The repertoires were made available in a free public database intended to serve as a resource for research on the immune response to SARS-CoV-2. The samples were drawn from the first 160 participants of the ongoing ImmuneRACE study and from 1,254 subjects provided by 6 global collaborators. The sample metadata nearly always contained a de-identified subject ID, COVID-19 status, age in years and sex. Where available, HLA class I and class II types were obtained from metadata supplied by the sample provider rather than from assay-based typing.

Results the study describes overall, beyond this receptor: How much clinical and demographic metadata was included differed by source and by participant, and the metadata was provided uncurated.

One collaborating source in Seattle enrolled patients during active infection and followed them longitudinally through the course of disease. Each collaborating institution followed its own protocols to collect whole blood in K2EDTA tubes. For TCRbeta analysis, collaborators shipped samples in one of three forms: frozen whole blood, isolated PBMCs, or DNA extracted from either of those sample types. The TCR was taken from a woman in her 50s with COVID-19, enrolled during active disease. Recombination connected TRBV7-3 to TRBJ2-3, and 9 bases in between align with TRBD2. The sequenced sample consisted of peripheral blood. The CDR3 reads CASSLTASGAADTQYF. Here is the DNA: TGTGCCAGCAGCTTAACGGCTAGCGGGGCGGCAGATACGCAGTATTTT.